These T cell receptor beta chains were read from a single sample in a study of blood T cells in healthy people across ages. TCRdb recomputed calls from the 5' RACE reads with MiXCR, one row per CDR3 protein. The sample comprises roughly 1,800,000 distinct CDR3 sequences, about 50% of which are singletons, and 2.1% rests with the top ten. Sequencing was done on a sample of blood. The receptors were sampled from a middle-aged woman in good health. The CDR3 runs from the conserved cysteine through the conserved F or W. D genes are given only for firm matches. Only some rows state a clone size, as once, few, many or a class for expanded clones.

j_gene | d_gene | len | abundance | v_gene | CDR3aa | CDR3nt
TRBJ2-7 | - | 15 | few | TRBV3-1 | CASSPIGGNPYEQYF | TGTGCCAGCAGCCCCATTGGGGGGAACCCCTACGAGCAGTACTTC
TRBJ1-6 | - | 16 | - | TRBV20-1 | CSARPLRQARNSPLHF | TGCAGTGCTAGACCCCTTAGACAGGCCCGCAATTCACCCCTCCACTTT
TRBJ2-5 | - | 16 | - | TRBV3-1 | CASSSSSEGVQETQYF | TGTGCCAGCAGCTCTTCTAGCGAGGGGGTCCAAGAGACCCAGTACTTC
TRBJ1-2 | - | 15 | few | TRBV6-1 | CASSEMTAVGYGYTF | TGTGCCAGCAGTGAAATGACAGCGGTCGGCTATGGCTACACCTTC
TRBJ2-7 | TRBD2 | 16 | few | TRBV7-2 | CASSSGLAGVGMSQYF | TGTGCCAGCAGCTCGGGACTAGCGGGGGTCGGGATGTCCCAGTACTTC
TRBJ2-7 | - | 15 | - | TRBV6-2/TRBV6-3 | CASSGQRGDVGEQYF | TGTGCCAGCAGTGGACAGCGGGGAGACGTGGGCGAGCAGTACTTC
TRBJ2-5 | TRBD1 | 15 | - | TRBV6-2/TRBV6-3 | CASSPGTELQETQYF | TGTGCCAGCAGTCCCGGGACAGAGCTCCAAGAGACCCAGTACTTC
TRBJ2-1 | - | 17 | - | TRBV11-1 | CASSADSVAWDHNEQFF | TGTGCCAGCAGCGCGGACAGCGTTGCTTGGGACCACAATGAGCAGTTCTTC
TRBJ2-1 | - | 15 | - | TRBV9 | CASSHLTSFMNEQFF | TGTGCCAGCTCACACCTGACTAGTTTTATGAATGAGCAGTTCTTC
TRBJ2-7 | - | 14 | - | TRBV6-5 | CASIGGPGGGEQYF | TGTGCCAGCATTGGCGGACCCGGGGGCGGCGAGCAGTACTTC
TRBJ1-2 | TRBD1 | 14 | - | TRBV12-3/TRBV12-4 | CASRQTGTVVGYTF | TGTGCCAGCAGGCAGACTGGGACAGTCGTTGGCTACACCTTC
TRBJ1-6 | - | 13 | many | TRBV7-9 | CASSLDGNSPLHF | TGTGCCAGCAGCTTAGACGGGAATTCACCCCTCCACTTT
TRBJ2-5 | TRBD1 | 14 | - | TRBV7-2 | CASSLQTGAETQYF | TGTGCCAGCAGCCTCCAGACAGGGGCAGAGACCCAGTACTTC
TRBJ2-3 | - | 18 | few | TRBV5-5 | CASSLAAEGSAWGDTQYF | TGTGCCAGCAGCTTGGCCGCGGAGGGCAGCGCGTGGGGAGATACGCAGTATTTT
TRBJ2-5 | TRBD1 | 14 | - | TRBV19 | CATRPGQGWETQYF | TGTGCCACCAGACCGGGACAGGGTTGGGAGACCCAGTACTTC
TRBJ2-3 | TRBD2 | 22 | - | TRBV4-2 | CASSQVPLGGGPTNPITDTQYF | TGTGCCAGCAGCCAAGTCCCATTAGGCGGGGGACCAACAAACCCTATCACAGATACGCAGTATTTT
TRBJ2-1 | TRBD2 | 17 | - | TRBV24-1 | CATSDVERGSSYNEQFF | TGTGCCACCAGTGATGTCGAGCGGGGTAGCTCCTACAATGAGCAGTTCTTC
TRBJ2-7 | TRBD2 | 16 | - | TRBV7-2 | CASSKPGLAGGNEQYF | TGTGCCAGCAGTAAACCGGGACTAGCGGGGGGTAATGAGCAGTACTTC
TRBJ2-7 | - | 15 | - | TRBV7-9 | CASSSTGTLAVAQYF | TGTGCCAGCAGCTCAACCGGGACCCTCGCGGTAGCCCAGTACTTC
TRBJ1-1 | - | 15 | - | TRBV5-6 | CASSPQPDSHTEAFF | TGTGCCAGCAGCCCACAACCGGACAGCCACACTGAAGCTTTCTTT
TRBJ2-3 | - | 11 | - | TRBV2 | CASNNVDTQYF | TGTGCCAGCAATAACGTAGATACGCAGTATTTT
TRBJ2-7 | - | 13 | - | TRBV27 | CASSVAGYREQYF | TGTGCCAGCAGTGTGGCAGGGTACCGCGAGCAGTACTTC
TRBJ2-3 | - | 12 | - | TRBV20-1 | CSAGGGGDTQYF | TGCAGCGCCGGAGGGGGTGGCGATACGCAGTATTTT
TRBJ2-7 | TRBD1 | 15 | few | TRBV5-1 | CASSLTGQGTNEQYF | TGCGCCAGCAGCTTGACGGGACAGGGCACGAACGAGCAGTACTTC
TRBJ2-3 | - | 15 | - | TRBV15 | CATSPLRSITDTQYF | TGTGCCACCAGCCCCTTACGGAGCATCACAGATACGCAGTATTTT
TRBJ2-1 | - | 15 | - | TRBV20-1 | CSARPLTSSYNEQFF | TGCAGTGCTAGACCCCTAACGAGCTCCTACAATGAGCAGTTCTTC
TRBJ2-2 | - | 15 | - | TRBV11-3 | CASSLKSGFTGELFF | TGTGCCAGCAGCTTAAAGAGCGGTTTCACCGGGGAGCTGTTTTTT
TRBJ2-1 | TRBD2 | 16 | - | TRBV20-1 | CSASPSERGGSNEQFF | TGCAGTGCTAGTCCCTCCGAGCGGGGGGGCTCAAATGAGCAGTTCTTC
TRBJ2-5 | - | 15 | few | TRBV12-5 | CARFEKGSLRETQYF | TGTGCTAGGTTCGAGAAGGGCAGTTTGAGAGAGACCCAGTACTTC
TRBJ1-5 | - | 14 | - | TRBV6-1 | CASSAPGSNQPQHF | TGTGCCAGCAGTGCCCCGGGAAGCAATCAGCCCCAGCATTTT
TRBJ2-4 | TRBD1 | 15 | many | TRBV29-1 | CSATNRGVDKNIQYF | TGCAGCGCTACGAACAGGGGTGTGGACAAAAACATTCAGTACTTC
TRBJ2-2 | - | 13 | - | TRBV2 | CASSEVGLGELFF | TGTGCCAGCAGTGAAGTAGGGCTTGGGGAGCTGTTTTTT
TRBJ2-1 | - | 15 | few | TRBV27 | CASRFSVGSYNEQFF | TGTGCCAGCAGATTCTCAGTCGGGTCCTACAATGAGCAGTTCTTC
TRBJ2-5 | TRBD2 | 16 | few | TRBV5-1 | CASSQQNSGTRETQYF | TGCGCCAGCAGCCAACAAAATTCCGGGACTAGGGAGACCCAGTACTTC
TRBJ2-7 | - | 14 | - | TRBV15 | CATSGRDDFGEQYF | TGTGCCACCAGCGGAAGGGACGACTTTGGAGAGCAGTACTTC
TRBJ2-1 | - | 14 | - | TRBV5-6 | CASRQDSPFNERFF | TGTGCCAGCAGACAGGACAGTCCCTTCAATGAACGGTTCTTC
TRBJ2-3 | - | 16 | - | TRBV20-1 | CSARDRESGDRDTQYF | TGCAGTGCTAGGGACAGGGAGAGCGGGGATAGAGATACGCAGTATTTT
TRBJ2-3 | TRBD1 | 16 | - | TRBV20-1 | CSVQPRDRGRTDTQYF | TGCAGTGTCCAGCCGCGGGACAGGGGACGCACAGATACGCAGTATTTT
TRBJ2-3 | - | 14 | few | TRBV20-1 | CSASPTDHTDTQYF | TGCAGTGCTAGTCCAACAGACCACACAGATACGCAGTATTTT
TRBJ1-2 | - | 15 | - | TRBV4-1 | CASINWTGSHYGYTF | TGCGCCAGCATAAACTGGACGGGCTCCCACTATGGCTACACCTTC
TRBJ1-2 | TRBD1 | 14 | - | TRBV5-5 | CASSLKGAGYGYTF | TGTGCCAGCAGCTTGAAGGGGGCCGGGTATGGCTACACCTTC
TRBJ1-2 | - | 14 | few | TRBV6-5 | CASSKGFPGTGYTF | TGTGCCAGCTCAAAGGGGTTCCCGGGAACTGGCTACACCTTC
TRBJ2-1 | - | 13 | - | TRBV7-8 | CASSSRTAVEQFF | TGTGCCAGCAGCTCCCGGACAGCCGTGGAGCAGTTCTTC
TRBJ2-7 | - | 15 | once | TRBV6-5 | CTSSTRGSGSYEQYF | TGTACCAGCAGTACCCGGGGTAGCGGCTCCTACGAGCAGTACTTC
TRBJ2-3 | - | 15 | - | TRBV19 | CASSSRGGGSVEQYF | TGTGCCAGTAGTAGTCGGGGCGGGGGCTCTGTAGAGCAGTATTTT